One T cell receptor (beta chain) is described in this entry. Its specificity is unknown. Assay: immunoSEQ multiplex PCR; the TCRdb copy retains only in-frame clones and omits some. This sample has about 73,000 clones; over 85% occur once, and the top ten carry 3% to 4.5%. The CDR3 covers 15 residues. Germline CDR1 and CDR2: MNHEY and SVGAGI. J gave up 5 bases and V 8 bases, and 12 bases lay outside the gene matches. The sample belongs to a study of cytomegalovirus exposure and HLA in healthy donors. Findings and caveats of the study: It was around 160 TCR beta chains that were listed as cytomegalovirus-associated. TCR clusters originating in the first cohort tended to co-occur in the approximately 120 validation repertoires, according to a later analysis.

Material: PBMCs. The V and J genes are TRBV6-5 and TRBJ1-1; TRBD1 agrees at 9 bases. The TCR comes from a woman between 18 and 29 years old in good health and CMV-seropositive. CDR3 region: CASQGRYRGRTEAFF. CDR3 DNA sequence: TGTGCCAGCCAAGGGCGATACAGGGGGCGAACTGAAGCTTTCTTT.